The 8 T cell receptor beta chains listed next were all sequenced from one sample in a study of early T cells in non-severe SARS-CoV-2 infection. Each CDR3 protein gets one entry after TCRdb re-called the 5' RACE reads with MiXCR. Of about 110,000 distinct CDR3 sequences in the sample, around an eighth are singletons; the top ten hold about 4%. Here the sequenced sample was whole blood, taken at baseline. The receptors here all came from an adult who was a healthcare worker with PCR-confirmed SARS-CoV-2 infection or an uninfected control (not recorded which).

This clonotype occurred a few times. J is TRBJ2-7 and V is TRBV5-1; D is perhaps TRBD2 (5 bases). The CDR3 has 15 amino acids. Deletions cut 2 bases from V and 1 base from J, with 13 bases between. Germline CDR1 is SGHRS and CDR2 is YFSETQ. This CDR3 reads CASSLEGAGSYEQYF. In nucleotides, the CDR3 is TGCGCCAGCAGCTTAGAGGGCGCCGGTTCCTACGAGCAGTACTTC. The full variable domain, its missing parts supplied by reference TRBV5-1 and TRBJ2-7, is KAGVTQTPRYLIKTRGQQVTLSCSPISGHRSVSWYQQTPGQGLQFLFEYFSETQRNKGNFPGRFSGRQFSNSRSEMNVSTLELGDSALYLCASSLEGAGSYEQYFGPGTRLTVT.

This chain uses TRBV18 with TRBJ1-1; TRBD1 agrees at 10 bases. Germline CDR1 KGHSH, CDR2 LQKENI. Trimming removed 0 bases from V and 3 bases from J; junction bases left unmatched: 4. The CDR3 has 16 amino acids. The CDR3 nucleotides read TGTGCCAGCTCACCACCAGGGACAGGGGAGTACACTGAAGCTTTCTTT. Translation gives CASSPPGTGEYTEAFF.

This clonotype was detected only a few times. V is TRBV6-2 or TRBV6-3 and J is TRBJ2-1; TRBD2 is a possible D gene (5 bases). The length of the CDR3 is 15 residues. Trimming stripped 3 bases from V and 5 bases from J, with 14 bases between. Germline CDR1 and CDR2: MNHEY and SVGEGT. DNA for the CDR3: TGTGCCAGCAGTTATTCTGTCGGGAAGAACAATGAGCAGTTCTTC. This codes for CASSYSVGKNNEQFF.

In its sample, this clonotype was seen a few times. The rearrangement joins TRBV7-2 to TRBJ2-3, with a tentative D call TRBD1 (6 bases). The V end was cut by 4 bases, the J end by 2 bases, with 13 bases between. The CDR3 spans 15 residues. Germline-derived CDR1 and CDR2 are SGHTA and FQGNSA. The CDR3 nucleotides read TGTGCCAGCAGCTCGCAGGGGCTCCCCACAGATACGCAGTATTTT. It encodes CASSSQGLPTDTQYF.

This clonotype showed up just a few times. The gene calls are TRBV20-1 and TRBJ2-1; D not resolved. V gave up 5 bases and J gave up 7 bases, with 12 bases separating them. The CDR3 is 12 amino acids. The germline CDR1 and CDR2 sequences are DFQATT and SNEGSKA (reference sequence). CDR3 region: CSAPLYLNEQFF. CDR3 DNA sequence: TGCAGTGCTCCCCTCTACCTTAATGAGCAGTTCTTC.

This clonotype was seen a few times. This chain links TRBV10-2 with TRBJ2-7, with 7 bases lining up with TRBD1. This CDR3 has 15 amino acids. Germline values: CDR1 WSHSY, CDR2 SAAADI. V shed 0 bases, J shed 3 bases, and the junction held 5 bases outside the gene matches. The CDR3 sequence: CASSESGSGGYEQYF. CDR3 sequence (DNA): TGCGCCAGCAGTGAGTCGGGGTCAGGGGGCTACGAGCAGTACTTC.

This clonotype was seen a handful of times. The V call is TRBV4-2, the J call TRBJ2-3, with D hard to call. V was clipped by 0 bases and J by 2 bases, with 6 bases between them. This CDR3 is 14 amino acids long. The germline V gene encodes CDR1 LGHNA and CDR2 YNFKEQ. This CDR3 reads CASSQDPVTDTQYF. CDR3 nucleotide sequence: TGTGCCAGCAGCCAAGATCCGGTCACAGATACGCAGTATTTT.

This chain joins TRBV5-1 and TRBJ1-6, with 7 bases that match TRBD1. CDR1 is SGHRS and CDR2 is YFSETQ in the germline V gene. CDR3 length: 14 amino acids. J lost 10 bases, V lost 4 bases, and 8 bases had no gene match. The CDR3, as DNA: TGCGCCAGCAGCGATACAGGGGTGTTGTCACCCCTCCACTTT. It specifies CASSDTGVLSPLHF.